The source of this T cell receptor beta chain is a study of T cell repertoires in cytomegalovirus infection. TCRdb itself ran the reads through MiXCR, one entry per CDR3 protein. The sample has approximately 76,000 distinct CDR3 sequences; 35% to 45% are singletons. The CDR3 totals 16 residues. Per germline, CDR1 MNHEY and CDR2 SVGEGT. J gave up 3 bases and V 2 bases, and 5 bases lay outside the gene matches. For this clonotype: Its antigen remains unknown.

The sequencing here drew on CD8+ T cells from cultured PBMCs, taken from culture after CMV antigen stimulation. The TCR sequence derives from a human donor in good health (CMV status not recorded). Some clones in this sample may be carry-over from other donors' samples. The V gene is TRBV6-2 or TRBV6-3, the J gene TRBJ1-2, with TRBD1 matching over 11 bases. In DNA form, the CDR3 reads TGTGCCAGCAGTTACGAGAGGACAGGGGGCGACTATGGCTACACCTTC. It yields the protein CASSYERTGGDYGYTF.